The source of this T cell receptor beta chain is a study of human T cells and chemical hapten exposure. Study as a whole: Read at 6 days, the patch tests placed 0.01% DPC on the upper back. General study results and limits: No alteration of TCRs above 1 in 1000 frequency was seen with DPC sensitization. Relative to control repertoires, expanded TCRs gave rise to significantly more large CDR3 similarity clusters.

This sample's time point: patch test 3, about 24 weeks after DPC sensitization. Treatment defined: therapeutic diphenylcyclopropenone sensitization with weekly scalp DPC. J was trimmed by 2 bases and V by 4 bases; bases with no gene match: 5. CDR1 and CDR2 (germline): SGHRS, YFSETQ. The CDR3 is 14 amino acids. This clonotype has just a few counts. Its antigen is undetermined. TCRdb re-analysed the RACE reads in MiXCR, keeping a single row per CDR3 protein. Counted here are tens of thousands of distinct CDR3 sequences, about 10% occurring once; the ten biggest clones make up under 4.5%. Sequencing was performed on whole blood, taken in connection with sensitization to the hapten diphenylcyclopropenone (DPC). The receptor was derived from a woman aged 45-65 years with alopecia areata. Some clones in this sample may be carry-over from other donors' samples. The rearrangement uses TRBV5-1 and TRBJ2-5, with 7 bases identical to TRBD1. This chain's CDR3 is CASSATGKQETQYF. The CDR3 DNA reads as TGCGCCAGCAGCGCGACAGGGAAGCAAGAGACCCAGTACTTC.